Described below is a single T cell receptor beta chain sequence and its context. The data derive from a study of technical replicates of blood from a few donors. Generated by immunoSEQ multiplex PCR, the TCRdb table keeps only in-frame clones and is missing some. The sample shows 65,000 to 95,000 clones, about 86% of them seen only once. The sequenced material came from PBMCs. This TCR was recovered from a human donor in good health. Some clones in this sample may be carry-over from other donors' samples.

This CDR3 reads CASSLAQGNGYTF. CDR3 sequence (DNA): TGTGCCAGCAGCTTAGCGCAGGGGAATGGCTACACCTTC. The chain uses TRBV7-2 and TRBJ1-2, with a weak D call TRBD1 (6 bases). This CDR3 has 13 amino acids. V gave up 0 bases and J gave up 6 bases, with 8 bases separating them. Germline CDR1 and CDR2: SGHTA and FQGNSA.